The 23 T cell receptor beta chains presented below share a single source sample, sequenced in a study of cytomegalovirus exposure and HLA in healthy donors. A multiplex PCR was run with 60 Vbeta primers and 13 Jbeta primers. Produced via immunoSEQ multiplex PCR; TCRdb's table is partial and in-frame only. The sample lists about 160,000 clones, roughly 88% occurring once. Material for sequencing was PBMCs. Source of these receptors: a boy between 2 and 10 years old in good health and CMV-seronegative.

The V call is TRBV29-1, the J call TRBJ1-1, with unresolved D. Germline loops: CDR1 SQVTM, CDR2 ANQGSEA. This CDR3 is 10 amino acids long. V gave up 7 bases and J gave up 7 bases, with 10 bases separating them. Written as DNA, the CDR3 is TGCAGCGGCGGAGGTCTTGAAGCTTTCTTT. Encoded protein: CSGGGLEAFF.

The chain combines TRBV4-3 with TRBJ2-7; the match to TRBD2 covers 10 bases. Germline V gene sequence: CDR1 LGHNA, CDR2 YSLEER. The CDR3 is 14 residues long. J lost 3 bases, V lost 1 base, and 0 bases had no gene match. DNA for the CDR3: TGCGCCAGCAGCCAAGGGACTAGCGGCTACGAGCAGTACTTC. It encodes CASSQGTSGYEQYF.

The chain combines TRBV7-2 with TRBJ1-2; 8 bases agree with TRBD1. This CDR3 is 14 amino acids long. CDR1 and CDR2 (germline): SGHTA, FQGNSA. The trim removed 5 bases at V and 8 bases at J, leaving 10 bases unmatched. CDR3 DNA: TGTGCCAGCAGCCGATATCAGGGGGCGCAGGGCTACACCTTC. Amino acids: CASSRYQGAQGYTF.

V is TRBV7-2 and J is TRBJ2-7; tentatively, D is TRBD2 (5 bases). The CDR3 is made up of 14 amino acids. Germline loops: CDR1 SGHTA, CDR2 FQGNSA. The V gene lost 3 bases and the J gene lost 4 bases, with 13 bases spanning the gap. CDR3 protein: CASSLRAERYEQYF. CDR3 nucleotides: TGTGCCAGCAGCTTGCGGGCAGAGAGATACGAGCAGTACTTC.

To note about this clone: One end of the junction is discordant with germline, which a read error may explain. The genes are TRBV5-1 and TRBJ2-5; D is unresolved. Germline V gene sequence: CDR1 SGHRS, CDR2 YFSETQ. The CDR3 has 14 amino acids. CDR3 sequence: CASSLAGFGEAQYF. The CDR3 bases are TGCGCCAGCAGCTTGGCCGGGTTTGGAGAGGCCCAGTACTTC.

The chain has TRBV30 and TRBJ2-2; the D gene is possibly TRBD2 (5 bases). The CDR3 totals 14 residues. Germline-derived CDR1 and CDR2 are GTSNPN and SVGIG (reference sequence). Between the trimmed V and J ends, which lost 7 bases and 5 bases, there was a span of 17 bases. CDR3 nucleotide sequence: TGTGCCTTCTCACCGGGCTCGGGGACCGGGGAGCTGTTTTTT. The encoded protein is CAFSPGSGTGELFF.

The chain is built from TRBV6-1 and TRBJ1-3; tentative D call: TRBD1 (6 bases). Germline CDR1 reads MNHNS; CDR2 reads SASEGT. Trimming removed 4 bases from V and 0 bases from J, with 19 bases in between. This CDR3 is 18 amino acids long. The CDR3 region is CASSVGDLRGFSGNTIYF. CDR3 sequence (DNA): TGTGCCAGCAGTGTGGGAGACCTCAGGGGCTTCTCTGGAAACACCATATATTTT.

The gene calls are TRBV4-3 and TRBJ2-1; D is unclear. Trimming removed 0 bases at V and 6 bases at J, with 24 bases between. The CDR3 contains 19 residues. Germline CDR1 reads LGHNA; CDR2 reads YSLEER. The CDR3 region is CASSQDPRIVISLCNEQFF. The CDR3, as DNA: TGCGCCAGCAGCCAAGACCCCAGGATAGTCATATCGTTGTGCAATGAGCAGTTCTTC.

This chain joins TRBV6-1 and TRBJ1-2; D is possibly TRBD1 (6 bases). Trimming shortened V by 9 bases and J by 0 bases, and 14 bases separated the two germline ends. CDR1 MNHNS and CDR2 SASEGT come from the germline V gene. This CDR3 spans 14 amino acids. This chain's CDR3 is CASTWTASNYGYTF. In DNA form, the CDR3 reads TGTGCCAGTACCTGGACAGCATCTAACTATGGCTACACCTTC.

This clone was picked up a small number of times. This rearrangement joins TRBV30 to TRBJ2-3; D is possibly TRBD2 (5 bases). The V end lost 0 bases, the J end lost 6 bases, and 7 bases lay between the germline ends. CDR1 GTSNPN and CDR2 SVGIG come from the germline V gene (reference sequence). This CDR3 is built from 12 residues. The CDR3 loop is CAWSVGSDTQYF. The DNA of the CDR3 is TGTGCCTGGAGTGTGGGGAGCGATACGCAGTATTTT.

The chain carries TRBV5-5 and TRBJ1-1; D unclear. This CDR3 has 13 residues. Per the germline V gene, CDR1 is SGHKS and CDR2 is YYEKEE (reference sequence). The V end lost 1 base, the J end lost 1 base, and 5 bases lay between the germline ends. The CDR3 DNA is TGTGCCAGCAGCTTGTTGGCGAACACTGAAGCTTTCTTT. Its translation is CASSLLANTEAFF.

The J gene is TRBJ2-3, the V gene TRBV6-1; D perhaps matches TRBD2 (6 bases). Per the germline V gene, CDR1 is MNHNS and CDR2 is SASEGT. Between the trimmed V and J ends, which lost 2 bases and 0 bases, there was a span of 12 bases. The CDR3 is 16 residues long. The CDR3: CASSEPASGSTDTQYF. In DNA form, the CDR3 reads TGTGCCAGCAGTGAACCGGCCAGCGGGAGCACAGATACGCAGTATTTT.

The V call is TRBV6-1, the J call TRBJ2-7; weak D call: TRBD1 (6 bases). The CDR3 extends over 14 amino acids. The ends were cut back, 4 bases at V and 7 bases at J, with 17 bases in the middle. Germline CDR1 is MNHNS and CDR2 is SASEGT. CDR3 loop: CASSARGTLREQYV. For the CDR3, the DNA is TGTGCCAGCAGTGCTAGGGGGACATTACGAGAGCAGTACGTC.

The DNA of the CDR3 is TGCGCCAGCAGCGCAAACAGGGACTATGGCTACACCTTC. It specifies CASSANRDYGYTF. The V and J genes are TRBV5-1 and TRBJ1-2; TRBD1 might be the D (6 bases). CDR1 is SGHRS and CDR2 is YFSETQ in the germline V gene. Trimming removed 4 bases from V and 3 bases from J, with 10 bases in between. This CDR3 spans 13 amino acids.

J is TRBJ1-1 and V is TRBV7-9; D gene unclear. The germline CDR1 and CDR2 sequences are SEHNR and FQNEAQ (reference sequence). V dropped 3 bases and J dropped 6 bases, with 8 bases sitting between them. The CDR3 has 12 amino acids. The CDR3 region has the DNA TGTGCCAGCAGCTTGACTGACTCTGAAGCTTTCTTT. Its protein is CASSLTDSEAFF.

This clone was seen only once. This rearrangement joins TRBV28 to TRBJ1-3; no reliable D call. The CDR3 length is 14 residues. Per the germline V gene, CDR1 is MDHEN and CDR2 is SYDVKM. The V end lost 5 bases, the J end lost 4 bases, and 12 bases lay between the germline ends. CDR3 amino acids: CASSPTTPGNTIYF. As DNA, the CDR3 is TGTGCCAGCAGTCCGACAACCCCCGGAAACACCATATATTTT.

The chain couples TRBV6-5 to TRBJ2-5; 11 positions match TRBD2. Germline trimming cut 4 bases from V and 1 base from J; bases unmatched to any gene: 5. Germline V CDR1 and CDR2: MNHEY, SVGAGI. There are 16 residues in the CDR3. DNA of the CDR3: TGTGCCAGCAGTTTGCAACTAGCGGGGGTCCAAGAGACCCAGTACTTC. The encoded protein is CASSLQLAGVQETQYF.

J is TRBJ2-3 and V is TRBV5-1, with unresolved D. The germline V and J ends were trimmed by 2 bases and 6 bases, with 13 bases remaining between them. The CDR3 totals 14 residues. The germline V gene encodes CDR1 SGHRS and CDR2 YFSETQ. As DNA, the CDR3 is TGCGCCAGCAGCTTAGATACGGCGGCGGATACGCAGTATTTT. Translating it yields CASSLDTAADTQYF.

The chain has TRBV2 and TRBJ1-4; D is unclear. Germline V gene lookup returns CDR1 SNHLY and CDR2 FYNNEI. Trimming took 0 bases from V and 4 from J, leaving 12 bases between them. This CDR3 is 16 amino acids long. In DNA, the CDR3 is TGTGCCAGCAGTGAAGCGAGGCGGAGATATAATGAAAAACTGTTTTTT. Its protein product is CASSEARRRYNEKLFF.

V and J are TRBV29-1 and TRBJ1-3; D uncertain. The CDR3 is 12 residues long. Germline V gene data show CDR1 as SQVTM and CDR2 as ANQGSEA. V was trimmed by 1 base and J by 4 bases, leaving 5 bases between them. The CDR3 protein is CSVEGLGNTIYF. CDR3 DNA: TGCAGCGTTGAAGGACTGGGAAACACCATATATTTT.

The chain recombines TRBV15 with TRBJ1-3; maybe TRBD1 (5 bases). V was pared by 1 base and J by 5 bases, with 15 bases between. The CDR3 consists of 16 residues. CDR1 is LNHNV, CDR2 YYDKDF, per germline (reference sequence). The CDR3 coding sequence is TGTGCCACCAGCAGAGTAGGGGATTCTGACCGAAACACCATATATTTT. This encodes CATSRVGDSDRNTIYF.

CDR3 sequence reads: CASSDRGNEQFF. The CDR3 bases are TGTGCCAGCAGCGATCGGGGAAATGAGCAGTTCTTC. The chain combines TRBV7-9 with TRBJ2-1, with a possible D match to TRBD2 (5 bases). The V end lost 5 bases, the J end lost 7 bases, and 9 bases lay between the germline ends. CDR1 and CDR2 from the germline V gene are SEHNR and FQNEAQ (reference sequence). The CDR3 covers 12 residues. Based on the CDR3 plus reference TRBV7-9 and TRBJ2-1, the full variable domain is DTGVSQNPRHKITKRGQNVTFRCDPISEHNRLYWYRQTLGQGPEFLTYFQNEAQLEKSRLLSDRFSAERPKGSFSTLEIQRTEQGDSAMYLCASSDRGNEQFFGPGTRLTVL.

CDR3 amino acids: CASSSEYGGMYEQYF. In nucleotides, the CDR3 is TGTGCCAGCAGCTCGGAGTACGGGGGGATGTACGAGCAGTACTTC. The rearrangement joins TRBV6-5 to TRBJ2-7, with 7 bases fitting TRBD2. The CDR3 totals 15 residues. Germline CDR1 is MNHEY and CDR2 is SVGAGI. After removal of 6 bases from V and 4 bases from J, the junction contained 12 bases not matched to a gene.